This TCR beta chain was sequenced during a study of blood T cell repertoires in COVID-19. Overall study context: The United States, Italy and Spain were the sources of the acute and convalescent COVID-19 samples.

Cohorts were based on clinical histories the participants reported. Trimming cost V 0 bases and J 4 bases, with 10 bases left between them. The germline gives CDR1 SGHNT, CDR2 YENEEA. The CDR3 loop spans 14 amino acids. This clone was found a few times. Per the original data handling: Amplifying reference gene primers gave estimates of nucleated cell counts. Some clones are missing from TCRdb's copy, which holds only in-frame ones; the method was immunoSEQ multiplex PCR. V and J calls and clone size follow that table, whereas D and trimming were derived from the DNA. Among about 440,000 clones listed, about 90% were seen once.

This sequence joins TRBV11-3 and TRBJ2-7, with D tentatively TRBD1 (5 bases). The sample taken for sequencing was PBMCs or T cells enriched from blood (not recorded which). The receptor's source is a woman aged 18-35 years with acute COVID-19. CDR3 in DNA: TGTGCCAGCAGCTTAGACAGGGTCATTTACGAGCAGTACTTC. It yields the protein CASSLDRVIYEQYF. Filled out from reference TRBV11-3 and TRBJ2-7, the complete variable domain reads EAGVVQSPRYKIIEKKQPVAFWCNPISGHNTLYWYLQNLGQGPELLIRYENEEAVDDSQLPKDRFSAERLKGVDSTLKIQPAELGDSAVYLCASSLDRVIYEQYFGPGTRLTVT.